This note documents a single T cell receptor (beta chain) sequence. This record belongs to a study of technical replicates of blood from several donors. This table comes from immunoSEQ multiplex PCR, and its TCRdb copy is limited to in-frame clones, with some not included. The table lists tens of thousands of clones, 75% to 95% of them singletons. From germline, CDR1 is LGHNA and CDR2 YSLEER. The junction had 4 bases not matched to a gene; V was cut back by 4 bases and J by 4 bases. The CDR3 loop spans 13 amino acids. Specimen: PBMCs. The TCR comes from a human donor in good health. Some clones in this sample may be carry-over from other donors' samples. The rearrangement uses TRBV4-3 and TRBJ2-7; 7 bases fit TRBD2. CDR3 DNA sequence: TGCGCCAGCAGCCCGGGGGGAGTTTACGAGCAGTACTTC. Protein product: CASSPGGVYEQYF.